What follows are 26 T cell receptor beta chains derived from one specimen sequenced in a study of cytomegalovirus exposure and HLA in healthy donors (dated by TCRdb to 2016 to 2017). Libraries were made using the immunoSEQ multiplex PCR assay. The multiplex PCR relied on a mix of 60 forward primers for TCR Vbeta segments and 13 reverse primers for TCR Jbeta segments. The clones in this table, taken by TCRdb from immuneACCESS, are in-frame only. Not every clone is retained; where verified, under half of the shortfall comes from an unresolved V gene, and the cause of the rest is unknown. This sample gives approximately 88,000 clones in total; 64% of them show up just once. The top ten constitute approximately 3% of the sample. The source material was PBMCs. All receptors derive from a man in his sixties in good health and CMV-seronegative.

This clone showed up just once. The V gene is TRBV5-4, the J gene TRBJ2-6; a possible D gene is TRBD1 (5 bases). V gave up 5 bases and J gave up 0 bases, with 9 bases separating them. CDR3 length equals 15 residues. In germline, CDR1 is SGHNT, CDR2 YYREEE (reference sequence). CDR3 protein: CASRDTNSGANVLTF. The CDR3 DNA reads TGTGCCAGCAGGGACACTAACTCTGGGGCCAACGTCCTGACTTTC.

CDR3 region: CASSFSAGVGGYTF. The DNA of the CDR3 is TGTGCCAGCAGCTTCTCTGCAGGCGTCGGAGGCTACACCTTC. This chain links TRBV7-9 with TRBJ1-2; D is uncertain. This CDR3 is built from 14 residues. Looked up from germline, CDR1 is SEHNR and CDR2 is FQNEAQ (reference sequence). Trimming cost V 3 bases and J 8 bases, with 16 bases left between them.

The chain links TRBV6-5 to TRBJ1-3, with a weak D call TRBD1 (6 bases). The V end was cut by 5 bases, the J end by 6 bases, with 11 bases between. Germline assignment: CDR1 MNHEY and CDR2 SVGAGI. This CDR3 is built from 13 residues. The CDR3 here is CASSDGQLNTIYF. CDR3 nucleotides: TGTGCCAGCAGTGATGGACAGCTAAACACCATATATTTT.

With respect to this clone: Other DNA sequences in this sample translate to the same CDR3. The rearrangement joins TRBV6-6 to TRBJ1-1; tentative D call: TRBD1 (6 bases). The ends were cut back, 5 bases at V and 1 base at J, with 8 bases in the middle. Germline loops: CDR1 MNHNY, CDR2 SVGAGI (reference sequence). This CDR3 is built from 13 residues. For the CDR3, the DNA is TGTGCCAGCAGTCTACAGGGGAACACTGAAGCTTTCTTT. It codes for CASSLQGNTEAFF.

This sequence joins TRBV7-9 and TRBJ1-1, with 8 bases aligning to TRBD1. After removal of 1 base from V and 4 bases from J, the junction contained 5 bases not matched to a gene. The V gene's germline CDR1 is SEHNR and CDR2 FQNEAQ (reference sequence). The CDR3 consists of 15 residues. CDR3 sequence reads: CASSLVGQGSTEAFF. The CDR3 DNA reads as TGTGCCAGCAGCTTAGTAGGACAGGGCAGCACTGAAGCTTTCTTT. Using reference TRBV7-9 and TRBJ1-1 for the parts outside the CDR3, the full variable domain is DTGVSQNPRHKITKRGQNVTFRCDPISEHNRLYWYRQTLGQGPEFLTYFQNEAQLEKSRLLSDRFSAERPKGSFSTLEIQRTEQGDSAMYLCASSLVGQGSTEAFFGQGTRLTVV.

This chain joins TRBV19 and TRBJ2-3, with D possibly TRBD1 on 5 matching bases. There are 14 residues in the CDR3. V was trimmed by 7 bases and J by 1 base, leaving 12 bases between them. Germline loops: CDR1 LNHDA, CDR2 SQIVND (reference sequence). In DNA form, the CDR3 reads TGTGCCAGTAAAGACTGGGGCGGCACAGATACGCAGTATTTT. Translating it yields CASKDWGGTDTQYF.

The V gene is TRBV9, the J gene TRBJ2-1; D is unresolved. Deletions cut 5 bases from V and 2 bases from J, with 14 bases between. The germline CDR1 and CDR2 sequences are SGDLS and YYNGEE. This CDR3 region has 15 residues. The CDR3 spells CASSAYGGAYNEQFF. The CDR3 DNA is TGTGCCAGCAGTGCCTATGGCGGAGCCTACAATGAGCAGTTCTTC. The full variable domain, rest sourced from reference TRBV9 and TRBJ2-1, is DSGVTQTPKHLITATGQRVTLRCSPRSGDLSVYWYQQSLDQGLQFLIQYYNGEERAKGNILERFSAQQFPDLHSELNLSSLELGDSALYFCASSAYGGAYNEQFFGPGTRLTVL.

The gene calls are TRBV7-9 and TRBJ2-3; a weak D match, TRBD2 (6 bases). Germline-derived CDR1 and CDR2 are SEHNR and FQNEAQ (reference sequence). The CDR3 has 16 amino acids. V was trimmed by 1 base and J by 2 bases, leaving 13 bases between them. The CDR3 is CASSLGGGINTDTQYF. For the CDR3, the DNA is TGTGCCAGCAGCTTAGGAGGCGGGATAAACACAGATACGCAGTATTTT.

V gene TRBV9 combines with J gene TRBJ2-1, with D maybe TRBD1 (6 bases). V was clipped by 2 bases and J by 5 bases, with 11 bases between them. This CDR3 has 14 amino acids. Germline V lookup: CDR1 SGDLS, CDR2 YYNGEE. The CDR3 DNA reads TGTGCCAGCAGCGTCGTGGGGGCTAACAATGAGCAGTTCTTC. Protein: CASSVVGANNEQFF. Full variable domain (outside the CDR3, taken from reference TRBV9 and TRBJ2-1): DSGVTQTPKHLITATGQRVTLRCSPRSGDLSVYWYQQSLDQGLQFLIQYYNGEERAKGNILERFSAQQFPDLHSELNLSSLELGDSALYFCASSVVGANNEQFFGPGTRLTVL.

This sequence joins TRBV28 and TRBJ1-2, with a possible D match to TRBD1 (5 bases). V shed 5 bases and J shed 2 bases, with 18 bases lying between them. This CDR3 is 16 amino acids long. Germline CDR1 and CDR2: MDHEN and SYDVKM. The CDR3 is CASSTPLGGTNYGYTF. The CDR3 DNA reads as TGTGCCAGCAGTACCCCCCTGGGGGGAACCAACTATGGCTACACCTTC.

This clone showed up just a few times. The chain uses TRBV11-2 and TRBJ2-1; 11 bases line up with TRBD2. The J segment lost 10 bases and the V segment lost 2 bases, leaving 7 bases of the junction unmatched. The CDR3 spans 15 residues. The V gene's germline CDR1 is SGHAT and CDR2 FQNNGV. The CDR3 reads CASSLRLAGGNEQFF. CDR3 DNA: TGTGCCAGCAGCTTACGGCTAGCGGGAGGTAACGAGCAGTTCTTC.

The chain combines TRBV6-6 with TRBJ2-3; weak D call: TRBD2 (6 bases). This CDR3 comprises 14 residues. The V gene lost 6 bases and the J gene lost 2 bases, with 12 bases spanning the gap. Germline assignment: CDR1 MNHNY and CDR2 SVGAGI (reference sequence). The CDR3 coding sequence is TGTGCCAGCAGGGACTACCACACCACAGATACGCAGTATTTT. This gives the protein CASRDYHTTDTQYF.

The chain has TRBV5-4 and TRBJ2-7; D is perhaps TRBD2 (7 bases). The CDR3 extends over 13 amino acids. CDR1 is SGHNT and CDR2 is YYREEE in the germline V gene (reference sequence). V lost 3 bases and J lost 9, with 16 bases in between. The CDR3 DNA sequence: TGTGCCAGCAGCTCCACTCAGGGGAGGGGGCAGTACTTC. Protein: CASSSTQGRGQYF.

V is TRBV7-9 and J is TRBJ2-1; D unresolved. V was shortened by 5 bases and J by 6 bases, with 5 bases between the two germline ends. CDR1 is SEHNR, CDR2 FQNEAQ, per germline (reference sequence). The CDR3 is 11 residues long. The CDR3 nucleotides read TGTGCCAGCAGCGTCTCCAATGAGCAGTTCTTC. This encodes CASSVSNEQFF.

The sample holds a few counts of this clone. The chain uses TRBV28 and TRBJ1-5, with TRBD1 as a possible D gene (6 bases). V lost 5 bases to trimming and J lost 0 bases, with 17 bases between them. CDR3 length: 17 amino acids. CDR1 and CDR2 from the germline V gene are MDHEN and SYDVKM. CDR3 amino acids: CASSHTGSRYSNQPQHF. CDR3 nucleotide sequence: TGTGCCAGCAGTCATACAGGGAGCCGGTATAGCAATCAGCCCCAGCATTTT.

V and J are TRBV7-9 and TRBJ1-2; D gene unclear. CDR3 length: 13 residues. Germline loops: CDR1 SEHNR, CDR2 FQNEAQ (reference sequence). Trimming left V 10 bases short and J 6 bases short, with 18 bases between. The CDR3 DNA follows: TGTGCCACCCGAGAGGTCTGGCGGGATGGCTACACCTTC. Encoded protein: CATREVWRDGYTF.

This clone was counted between two and nine times. This chain joins TRBV6-6 and TRBJ2-7; 7 bases are shared with TRBD2. The germline CDR1 and CDR2 sequences are MNHNY and SVGAGI (reference sequence). The CDR3 consists of 14 residues. J was trimmed by 3 bases and V by 2 bases; bases with no gene match: 4. CDR3 region: CASSYSGTFYEQYF. As DNA, the CDR3 is TGTGCCAGCAGTTACAGCGGGACCTTCTACGAGCAGTACTTC.

J is TRBJ2-1 and V is TRBV6-5; 11 positions agree with TRBD2. Germline values: CDR1 MNHEY, CDR2 SVGAGI. There are 13 residues in the CDR3. Trimming cost V 9 bases and J 4 bases; bases outside gene matches: 2. The CDR3: CASSGREYNEQFF. DNA of the CDR3: TGTGCCAGTAGCGGGAGGGAATACAATGAGCAGTTCTTC.

The genes are TRBV19 and TRBJ1-2; TRBD1 agrees at 9 bases. V trimming: 7 bases; J trimming: 4 bases; junction bases outside the gene matches: 13. Germline V gives CDR1 LNHDA, CDR2 SQIVND (reference sequence). The CDR3 spans 16 residues. The CDR3 region is CASTHPGTGFGYGYTF. DNA for the CDR3: TGTGCCAGTACCCATCCCGGGACAGGGTTTGGCTATGGCTACACCTTC. Drawing the rest from reference TRBV19 and TRBJ1-2, the complete variable domain is DGGITQSPKYLFRKEGQNVTLSCEQNLNHDAMYWYRQDPGQGLRLIYYSQIVNDFQKGDIAEGYSVSREKKESFPLTVTSAQKNPTAFYLCASTHPGTGFGYGYTFGSGTRLTVV.

The chain joins TRBV9 to TRBJ2-1, with D possibly being TRBD2 (5 bases). The length of the CDR3 is 13 residues. Germline V gene lookup returns CDR1 SGDLS and CDR2 YYNGEE. The V end was cut by 7 bases, the J end by 7 bases, with 15 bases between. CDR3 DNA sequence: TGTGCCAGCTCTAATTTCGGGGAAAATGAGCAGTTCTTC. It translates to CASSNFGENEQFF.

The chain joins TRBV9 to TRBJ2-3; D gene unclear. V was shortened by 0 bases and J by 4 bases, with 15 bases between the two germline ends. In germline, CDR1 is SGDLS, CDR2 YYNGEE. The CDR3 has 16 amino acids. The CDR3 loop reads CASSVGHSSSSDTQYF. In DNA, the CDR3 is TGTGCCAGCAGCGTAGGACATAGTTCATCCTCAGATACGCAGTATTTT.

The chain uses TRBV29-1 and TRBJ2-6, with D uncertain. The germline V gene encodes CDR1 SQVTM and CDR2 ANQGSEA. The CDR3 spans 13 residues. Trimming took 5 bases from V and 0 from J, leaving 5 bases between them. The CDR3 protein is CSVQDSGANVLTF. In DNA, the CDR3 is TGCAGCGTTCAGGACTCTGGGGCCAACGTCCTGACTTTC.

This chain uses TRBV10-3 with TRBJ1-5; a possible D gene is TRBD1 (5 bases). The CDR3 loop spans 14 amino acids. The ends were cut back, 3 bases at V and 6 bases at J, with 12 bases in the middle. The germline CDR1 and CDR2 sequences are ENHRY and SYGVKD. CDR3 bases: TGTGCCATCAGTGAAGCAGTAGGGGTTCAGCCCCAGCATTTT. This translates into CAISEAVGVQPQHF.

The chain employs TRBV19 and TRBJ1-2; 8 positions match TRBD1. Germline V gives CDR1 LNHDA, CDR2 SQIVND (reference sequence). There are 13 residues in the CDR3. V lost 5 bases to trimming and J lost 6 bases; unmatched junction nucleotides: 5. CDR3 bases: TGTGCCAGTAGTGCCACAGGGGGGGATGGCTACACCTTC. Translation: CASSATGGDGYTF.

The chain has TRBV28 and TRBJ1-2, with TRBD1 matching over 7 bases. This CDR3 region has 14 residues. In germline, CDR1 is MDHEN, CDR2 SYDVKM. The J segment lost 8 bases and the V segment lost 5 bases, leaving 11 bases of the junction unmatched. For the CDR3, the DNA is TGTGCCAGCAGTCCAAGGACAGGCCAGAGGGGCTACACCTTC. It specifies CASSPRTGQRGYTF.

This clone was picked up one time. The chain carries TRBV2 and TRBJ2-1; 11 bases fit TRBD2. V gave up 4 bases and J gave up 5 bases; unmatched junction bases: 4. Germline CDR1 reads SNHLY; CDR2 reads FYNNEI. CDR3 size: 15 residues. In nucleotides, the CDR3 is TGTGCCAGCAGTGTAACGGGACTAGCGGACAATGAGCAGTTCTTC. Translation: CASSVTGLADNEQFF.